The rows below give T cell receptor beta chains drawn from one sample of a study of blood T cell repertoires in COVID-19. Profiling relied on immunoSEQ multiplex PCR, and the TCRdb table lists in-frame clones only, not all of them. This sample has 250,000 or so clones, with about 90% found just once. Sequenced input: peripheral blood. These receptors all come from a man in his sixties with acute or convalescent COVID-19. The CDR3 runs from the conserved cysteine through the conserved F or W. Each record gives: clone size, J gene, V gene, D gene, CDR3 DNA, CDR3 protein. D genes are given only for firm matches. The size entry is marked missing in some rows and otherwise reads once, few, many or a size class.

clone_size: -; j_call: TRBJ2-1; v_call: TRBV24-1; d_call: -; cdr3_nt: TGTGCCACCAGTGATTTCGGGACACCTTCATACAATGAGCAGTTCTTC; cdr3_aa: CATSDFGTPSYNEQFF
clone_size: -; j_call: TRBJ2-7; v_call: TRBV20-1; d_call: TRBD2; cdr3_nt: TGCAGTGCCAGTAGACTAGCGGGGGCCTACGAGCAGTACTTC; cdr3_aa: CSASRLAGAYEQYF
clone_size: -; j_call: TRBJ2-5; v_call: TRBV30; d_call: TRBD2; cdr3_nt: TGTGCCTGGACCTTGGGGACTAGCGGGAGTCAAGAGACCCAGTACTTC; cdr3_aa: CAWTLGTSGSQETQYF
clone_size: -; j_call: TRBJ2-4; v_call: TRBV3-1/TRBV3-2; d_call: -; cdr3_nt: TGTGCCAGCAGCCAAGGGGGGGAGGCCAAAAACATTCAGTACTTC; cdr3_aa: CASSQGGEAKNIQYF
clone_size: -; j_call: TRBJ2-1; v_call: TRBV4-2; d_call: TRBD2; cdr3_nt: TGTGCCAGCAGCCGATCGCCCGGGGGACTAGCGGGAATAGCTGAGCAGTTCTTC; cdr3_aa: CASSRSPGGLAGIAEQFF
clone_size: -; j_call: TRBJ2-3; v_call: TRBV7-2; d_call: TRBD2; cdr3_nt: TGTGCCAGCAGCCCGTCGGGACTAGCGGGACCCTGGGGCACAGATACGCAGTATTTT; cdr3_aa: CASSPSGLAGPWGTDTQYF
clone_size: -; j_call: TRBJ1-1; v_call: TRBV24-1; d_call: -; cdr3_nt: TGTGCCACCAGCACTAAACAGGGCCCGAACACTGAAGCTTTCTTT; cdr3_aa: CATSTKQGPNTEAFF
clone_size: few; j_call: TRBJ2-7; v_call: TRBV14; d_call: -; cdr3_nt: TGTGCCAGCAGCCCGTACCGGGACAATTCTTACGAGCAGTACTTC; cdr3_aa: CASSPYRDNSYEQYF
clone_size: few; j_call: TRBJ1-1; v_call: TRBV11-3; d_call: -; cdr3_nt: TGTGCCAGCAGCTCCACAGGGAACACTGAAGCTTTCTTT; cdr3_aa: CASSSTGNTEAFF
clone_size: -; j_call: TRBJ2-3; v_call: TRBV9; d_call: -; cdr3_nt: TGTGCCAGCAGCGTAGGACAGGGCACAGATACGCAGTATTTT; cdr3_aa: CASSVGQGTDTQYF
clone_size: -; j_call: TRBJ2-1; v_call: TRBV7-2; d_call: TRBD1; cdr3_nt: TGTGCCAGCAGCCTAGGACAGGAAAACAATGAGCAGTTCTTC; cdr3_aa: CASSLGQENNEQFF
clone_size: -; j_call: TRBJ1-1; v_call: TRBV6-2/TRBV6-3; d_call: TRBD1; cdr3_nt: TGTGCCAGCAGTTACGGACAGGGGACGACTGAAGCTTTCTTT; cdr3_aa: CASSYGQGTTEAFF